This TCR beta chain appears in the sequencing data of a study of tissue T cells after allogeneic stem cell transplantation. Looking at the study overall: Patients with graft-versus-host disease had grafts: four unmodified, three CD34-selected and T-cell-depleted.

Trimming stripped 7 bases from V and 5 bases from J, with 13 bases between. CDR1 and CDR2 (germline): MRHNA, SNTAGT. The length of the CDR3 is 13 residues. TCRdb's table, derived via immunoSEQ multiplex PCR, lists solely in-frame clones and lacks some. This table holds 800 or so clones, around 47% found once. This sequence was found in a female patient aged 40-69 years with steroid-refractory graft-versus-host disease after an allogeneic stem cell transplant. A subset of T cells may come from the graft donor. V and J are TRBV6-4 and TRBJ2-3; D gene unclear. The sample in question was blood, obtained at autopsy. This chain's CDR3 is CASKQPGGDTQYF. DNA of the CDR3: TGTGCCAGCAAACAGCCAGGTGGAGATACGCAGTATTTT.